This section outlines one T cell receptor beta chain sequence together with its context. Its cognate antigen is unknown. With 4 bases removed from V and 0 bases from J, the gap between germline ends came to 5 bases. Germline V CDR1 and CDR2: DFQATT, SNEGSKA (reference sequence). The CDR3 is made up of 12 amino acids. One entry per CDR3 protein results from TCRdb running MiXCR on the 5' RACE reads. This sample has 400,000 to 550,000 distinct CDR3 sequences, with more than 20% found just once. The data were obtained in a study of identical twins. Overall study results and limits: Zero-insertion analyses were open to partial confounding by invariant MAIT and iNKT cells. Within beta out-of-frame sequences, the excess sharing observed between twins was weaker.

The data were also submitted as part of a second study, on T cells expressing NK-cell markers. From that report: Dominance of the CD3+CD56-NKG2C+ fraction by these clonotypes also held in several donors.

The chain has TRBV20-1 and TRBJ2-3, with no clear D. This TCR came from a woman aged 18-29 years in good health. The sequenced sample was CD4+ T cells sorted from blood. Here the CDR3 reads CSAIASTDTQYF. The CDR3 region has the DNA TGCAGTGCTATAGCCAGCACAGATACGCAGTATTTT.